This T cell receptor (beta chain) was obtained from a study of cytomegalovirus exposure and HLA in healthy donors. There are 16 residues in the CDR3. Germline CDR1 and CDR2: MDHEN and SYDVKM. Note on this clone: An end of the junction differs from the germline gene, which may be a read error.

The data were produced by immunoSEQ multiplex PCR, yet TCRdb's version contains in-frame clones alone and is incomplete. The repertoire has approximately 60,000 clones, 80% to 95% of them found once; the top ten carry around 2.9%. The sequenced sample consisted of PBMCs. This rearrangement joins TRBV28 to TRBJ1-3; 8 bases are shared with TRBD1. This clonotype was sampled from a man younger than 35 in good health and CMV-seronegative. Written as DNA, the CDR3 is TGTGCCAGCCGTTTTGGGACAGGAATTAGTGGAAACACCATATATTTT. Its protein product is CASRFGTGISGNTIYF.